This T cell receptor beta chain stems from a study of technical replicates of blood from several donors. The table came from immunoSEQ multiplex PCR; TCRdb's copy has only in-frame clones and leaves some out. The sample has 65,000 to 90,000 clones; over 75% are singletons. The V and J ends lost 0 bases and 0 bases respectively, with 9 bases between them. Germline-derived CDR1 and CDR2 are SGHNT and YYREEE (reference sequence). This CDR3 spans 16 amino acids. The V call is TRBV5-4, the J call TRBJ2-2; a possible D gene is TRBD2 (5 bases). Sequencing was performed on T cells isolated from PBMCs. The receptor's source is a human donor in good health. The CDR3 nucleotides read TGTGCCAGCAGCTTGGTGCGGGCTACGAACACCGGGGAGCTGTTTTTT. Residues: CASSLVRATNTGELFF.